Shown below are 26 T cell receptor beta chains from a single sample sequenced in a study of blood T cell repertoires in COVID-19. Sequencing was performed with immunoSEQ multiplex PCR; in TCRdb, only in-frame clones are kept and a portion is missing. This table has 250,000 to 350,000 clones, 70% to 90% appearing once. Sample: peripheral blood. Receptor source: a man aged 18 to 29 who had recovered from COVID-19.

CDR3 sequence reads: CATRAPPGEKLFF. The CDR3 coding sequence is TGTGCCACGCGGGCCCCTCCGGGGGAAAAACTGTTTTTT. The rearrangement uses TRBV10-3 and TRBJ1-4; D unclear. Trimming cost V 10 bases and J 8 bases, with 17 bases left between them. Germline lookup yields CDR1 ENHRY and CDR2 SYGVKD. The CDR3 covers 13 residues.

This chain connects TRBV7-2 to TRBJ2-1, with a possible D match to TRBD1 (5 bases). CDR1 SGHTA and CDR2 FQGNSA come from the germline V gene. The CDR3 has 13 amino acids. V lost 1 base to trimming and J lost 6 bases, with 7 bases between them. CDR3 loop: CASSLGQGNEQFF. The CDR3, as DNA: TGTGCCAGCAGCTTAGGCCAGGGCAATGAGCAGTTCTTC.

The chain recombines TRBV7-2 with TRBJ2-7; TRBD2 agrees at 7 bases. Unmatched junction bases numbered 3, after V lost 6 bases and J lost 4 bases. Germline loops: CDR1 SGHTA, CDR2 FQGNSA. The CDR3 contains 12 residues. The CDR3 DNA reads TGTGCCAGCAGTCGAGCGGGGTACGAGCAGTACTTC. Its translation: CASSRAGYEQYF. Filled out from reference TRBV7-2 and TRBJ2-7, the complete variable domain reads GAGVSQSPSNKVTEKGKDVELRCDPISGHTALYWYRQSLGQGLEFLIYFQGNSAPDKSGLPSDRFSAERTGGSVSTLTIQRTQQEDSAVYLCASSRAGYEQYFGPGTRLTVT.

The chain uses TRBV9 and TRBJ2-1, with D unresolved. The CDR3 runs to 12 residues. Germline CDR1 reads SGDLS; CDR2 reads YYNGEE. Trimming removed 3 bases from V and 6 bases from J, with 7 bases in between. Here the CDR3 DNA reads TGTGCCAGCAGCGCACTAAGCAATGAGCAGTTCTTC. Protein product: CASSALSNEQFF.

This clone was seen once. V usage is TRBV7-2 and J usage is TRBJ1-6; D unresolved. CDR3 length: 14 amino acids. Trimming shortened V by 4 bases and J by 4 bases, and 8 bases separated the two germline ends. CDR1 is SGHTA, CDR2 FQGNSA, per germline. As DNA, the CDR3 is TGTGCCAGCAGCTCCCCGGGTTATAATTCACCCCTCCACTTT. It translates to CASSSPGYNSPLHF.

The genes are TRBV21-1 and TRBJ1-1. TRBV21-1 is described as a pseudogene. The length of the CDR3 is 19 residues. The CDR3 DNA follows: TGTGCCAGCAGCAAAGCCAACGGGGGAGGGCGAGTCTCGAACACTGAAGCTTTCTTT. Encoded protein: CASSKANGGGRVSNTEAFF.

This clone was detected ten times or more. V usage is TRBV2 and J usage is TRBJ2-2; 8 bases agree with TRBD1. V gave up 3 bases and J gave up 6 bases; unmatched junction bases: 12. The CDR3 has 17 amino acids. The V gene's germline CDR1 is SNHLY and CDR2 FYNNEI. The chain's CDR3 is CASSDSQTGAGAGELFF. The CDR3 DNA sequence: TGTGCCAGCAGTGACTCCCAGACAGGGGCCGGGGCCGGGGAGCTGTTTTTT.

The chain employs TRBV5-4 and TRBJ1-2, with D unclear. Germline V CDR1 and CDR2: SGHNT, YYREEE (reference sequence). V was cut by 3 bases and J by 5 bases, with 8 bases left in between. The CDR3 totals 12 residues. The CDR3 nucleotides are TGTGCCAGCAGCTCGGGAACTTATGGCTACACCTTC. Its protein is CASSSGTYGYTF.

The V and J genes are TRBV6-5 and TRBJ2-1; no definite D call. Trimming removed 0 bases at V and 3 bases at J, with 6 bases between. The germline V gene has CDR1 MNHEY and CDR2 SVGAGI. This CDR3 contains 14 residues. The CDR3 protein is CASSYSANYNEQFF. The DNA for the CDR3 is TGTGCCAGCAGTTACTCCGCTAACTACAATGAGCAGTTCTTC.

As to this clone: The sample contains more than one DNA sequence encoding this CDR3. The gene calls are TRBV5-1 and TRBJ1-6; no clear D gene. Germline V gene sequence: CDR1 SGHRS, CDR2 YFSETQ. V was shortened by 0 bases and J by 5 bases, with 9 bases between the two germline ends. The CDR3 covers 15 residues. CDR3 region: CASSLGDRDNSPLHF. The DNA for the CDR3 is TGCGCCAGCAGCTTGGGAGACCGGGATAATTCACCCCTCCACTTT. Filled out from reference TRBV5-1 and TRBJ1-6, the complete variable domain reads KAGVTQTPRYLIKTRGQQVTLSCSPISGHRSVSWYQQTPGQGLQFLFEYFSETQRNKGNFPGRFSGRQFSNSRSEMNVSTLELGDSALYLCASSLGDRDNSPLHFGNGTRLTVT.

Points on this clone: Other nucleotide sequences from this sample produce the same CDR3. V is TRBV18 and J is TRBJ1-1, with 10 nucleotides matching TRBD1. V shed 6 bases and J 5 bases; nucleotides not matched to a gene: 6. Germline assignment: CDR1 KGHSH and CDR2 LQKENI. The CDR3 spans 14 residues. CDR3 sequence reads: CASSPGQGGTEAFF. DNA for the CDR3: TGTGCCAGCTCCCCCGGACAGGGGGGGACTGAAGCTTTCTTT.

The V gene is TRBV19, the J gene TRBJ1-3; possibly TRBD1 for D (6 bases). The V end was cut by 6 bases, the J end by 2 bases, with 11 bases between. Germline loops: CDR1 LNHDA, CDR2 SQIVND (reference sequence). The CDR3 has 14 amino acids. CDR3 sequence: CASSMGGPGNTIYF. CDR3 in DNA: TGTGCCAGTAGCATGGGGGGGCCTGGAAACACCATATATTTT.

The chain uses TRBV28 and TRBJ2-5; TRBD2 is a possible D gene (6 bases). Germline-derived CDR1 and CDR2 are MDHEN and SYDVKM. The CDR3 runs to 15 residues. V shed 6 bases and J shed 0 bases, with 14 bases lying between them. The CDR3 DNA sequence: TGTGCCAGCAGCTCCCCGGGAGCCCACCAAGAGACCCAGTACTTC. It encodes CASSSPGAHQETQYF.

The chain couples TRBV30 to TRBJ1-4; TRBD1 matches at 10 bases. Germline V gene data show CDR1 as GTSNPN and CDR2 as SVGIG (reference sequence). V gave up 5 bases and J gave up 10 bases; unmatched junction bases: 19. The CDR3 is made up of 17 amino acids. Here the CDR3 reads CAWGQPGQGTNGLKLFF. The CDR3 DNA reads TGTGCCTGGGGGCAACCGGGACAGGGGACGAACGGACTAAAACTGTTTTTT. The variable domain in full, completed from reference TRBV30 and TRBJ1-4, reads SQTIHQWPATLVQPVGSPLSLECTVEGTSNPNLYWYRQAAGRGLQLLFYSVGIGQISSEVPQNLSASRPQDRQFILSSKKLLLSDSGFYLCAWGQPGQGTNGLKLFFGSGTQLSVL.

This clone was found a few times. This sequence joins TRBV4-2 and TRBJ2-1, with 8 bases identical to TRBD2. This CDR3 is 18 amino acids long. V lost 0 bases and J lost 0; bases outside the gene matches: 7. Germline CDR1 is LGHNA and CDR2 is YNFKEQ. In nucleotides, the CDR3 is TGTGCCAGCAGCCAAGAGTCCCAGCGGGAGAGCTCCTACAATGAGCAGTTCTTC. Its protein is CASSQESQRESSYNEQFF.

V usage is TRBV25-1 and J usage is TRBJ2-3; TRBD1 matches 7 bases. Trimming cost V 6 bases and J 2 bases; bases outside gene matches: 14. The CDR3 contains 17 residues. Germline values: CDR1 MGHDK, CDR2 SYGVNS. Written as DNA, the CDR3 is TGTGCCAGCAGCCTTGACAGGGCCGTTAGGGCCACAGATACGCAGTATTTT. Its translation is CASSLDRAVRATDTQYF.

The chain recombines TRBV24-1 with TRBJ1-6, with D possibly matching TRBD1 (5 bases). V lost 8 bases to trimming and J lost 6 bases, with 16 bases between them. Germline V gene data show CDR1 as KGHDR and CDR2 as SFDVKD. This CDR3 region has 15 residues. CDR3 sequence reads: CATINSGILNSPLHF. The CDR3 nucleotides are TGTGCCACCATCAACTCAGGGATACTTAATTCACCCCTCCACTTT.

The CDR3 DNA sequence: TGCAGTGCTAGTTCGACAGTGAACACTGAAGCTTTCTTT. Protein: CSASSTVNTEAFF. V usage is TRBV20-1 and J usage is TRBJ1-1; weak D call: TRBD1 (5 bases). V lost 3 bases, J lost 0 bases, and 8 bases lay in between. The CDR3 loop spans 13 amino acids. Germline V CDR1 and CDR2: DFQATT, SNEGSKA (reference sequence).

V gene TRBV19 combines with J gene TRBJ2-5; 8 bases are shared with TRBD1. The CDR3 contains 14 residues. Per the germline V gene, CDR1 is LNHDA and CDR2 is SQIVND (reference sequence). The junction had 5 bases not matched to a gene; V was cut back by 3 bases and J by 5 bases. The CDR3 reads CASSMTGVWETQYF. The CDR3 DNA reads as TGTGCCAGTAGTATGACAGGGGTTTGGGAGACCCAGTACTTC.

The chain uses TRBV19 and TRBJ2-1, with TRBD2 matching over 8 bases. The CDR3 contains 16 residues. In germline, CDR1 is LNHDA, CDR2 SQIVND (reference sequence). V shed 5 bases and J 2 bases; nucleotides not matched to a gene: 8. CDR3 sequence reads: CASSPPRAGAYNEQFF. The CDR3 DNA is TGTGCCAGTAGTCCCCCGCGAGCGGGGGCCTACAATGAGCAGTTCTTC.

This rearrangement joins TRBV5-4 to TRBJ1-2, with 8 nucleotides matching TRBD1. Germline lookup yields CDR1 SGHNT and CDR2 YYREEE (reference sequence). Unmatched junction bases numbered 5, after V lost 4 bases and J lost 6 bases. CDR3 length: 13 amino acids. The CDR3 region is CASSTPTGDGYTF. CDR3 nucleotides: TGTGCCAGCAGCACCCCGACAGGGGATGGCTACACCTTC.

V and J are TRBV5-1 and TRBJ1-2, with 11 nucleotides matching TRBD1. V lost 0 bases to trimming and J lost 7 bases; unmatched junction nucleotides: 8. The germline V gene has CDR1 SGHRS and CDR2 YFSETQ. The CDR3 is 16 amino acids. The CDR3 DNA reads TGCGCCAGCAGCTTGGCCGTAGGACAGGGGGCGAGTGGCTACACCTTC. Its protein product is CASSLAVGQGASGYTF.

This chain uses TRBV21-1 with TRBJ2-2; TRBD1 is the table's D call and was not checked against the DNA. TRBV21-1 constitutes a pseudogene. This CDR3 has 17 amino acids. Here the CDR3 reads CASSKGPRDKNTGELFF. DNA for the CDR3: TGTGCCAGCAGCAAAGGACCCCGGGACAAGAACACCGGGGAGCTGTTTTTT.

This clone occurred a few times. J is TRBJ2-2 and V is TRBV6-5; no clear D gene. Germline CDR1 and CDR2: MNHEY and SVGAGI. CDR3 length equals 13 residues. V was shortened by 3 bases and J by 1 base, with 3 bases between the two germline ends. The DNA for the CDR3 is TGTGCCAGCAGTTATCTGAACACCGGGGAGCTGTTTTTT. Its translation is CASSYLNTGELFF.

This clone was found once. The CDR3 loop is CASNLLGQGIDTEAFF. Written as DNA, the CDR3 is TGCGCCAGCAACCTTCTCGGACAGGGGATAGACACTGAAGCTTTCTTT. The chain carries TRBV5-1 and TRBJ1-1; 9 positions match TRBD1. The ends lost 6 bases at V and 3 bases at J; junction bases unmatched: 12. The CDR3 loop spans 16 amino acids. Germline-derived CDR1 and CDR2 are SGHRS and YFSETQ.

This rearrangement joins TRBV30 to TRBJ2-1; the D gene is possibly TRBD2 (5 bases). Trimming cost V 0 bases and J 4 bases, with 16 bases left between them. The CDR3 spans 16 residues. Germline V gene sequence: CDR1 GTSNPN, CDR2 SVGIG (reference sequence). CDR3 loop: CAWSVLAGGVYNEQFF. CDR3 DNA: TGTGCCTGGAGTGTACTGGCGGGTGGCGTATACAATGAGCAGTTCTTC.